These 6 T cell receptor beta chains came from one sample sequenced in a study of shared T cell receptors in the human thymus. Sequencing used immunoSEQ multiplex PCR; TCRdb keeps in-frame clones, though not all of them. Of 720,000 or so clones listed, approximately 85% are singletons. The same data also contributed to another study, on human thymus T cells.

Sequencing input: thymocytes. These receptors were taken from a girl younger than two with a congenital heart defect.

This chain connects TRBV6-1 to TRBJ2-7; 9 nucleotides line up with TRBD1. Per germline, CDR1 MNHNS and CDR2 SASEGT. This CDR3 region has 12 residues. Losses at the gene ends were 4 bases for V and 7 bases for J; bases not matched to a gene: 2. The DNA of the CDR3 is TGTGCCAGCAGTGGACAGGGGGAAGAGCAGTACTTC. Translating gives CASSGQGEEQYF.

V and J are TRBV28 and TRBJ1-2; 7 bases match TRBD1. CDR1 MDHEN and CDR2 SYDVKM come from the germline V gene. V was clipped by 7 bases and J by 2 bases; unmatched bases: 4. The CDR3 is made up of 13 amino acids. This chain's CDR3 is CASNLQGNYGYTF. The CDR3 DNA is TGTGCCAGCAACCTACAGGGGAACTATGGCTACACCTTC.

This clone was found once. V gene TRBV7-8 combines with J gene TRBJ2-4; the D gene is possibly TRBD2 (7 bases). Trimming took off 3 bases at V and 2 bases at J, with 11 bases between the two ends. This CDR3 has 15 residues. Germline assignment: CDR1 SGHVS and CDR2 FQNEAQ. CDR3 loop: CASSLGGPTKNIQYF. The CDR3 DNA reads TGTGCCAGCAGCTTGGGGGGGCCAACCAAAAACATTCAGTACTTC.

A single count supports this clone. V is TRBV6-1 and J is TRBJ2-1; tentatively, D is TRBD1 (6 bases). The CDR3 sequence is 16 residues long. The germline V gene encodes CDR1 MNHNS and CDR2 SASEGT. The V end lost 3 bases, the J end lost 4 bases, and 16 bases lay between the germline ends. The CDR3 nucleotides are TGTGCCAGCAGTGACCACAGGGCCCGAGTTTACAATGAGCAGTTCTTC. This sequence encodes CASSDHRARVYNEQFF.

This clone is a singleton in its sample. The junction and the germline gene differ at one end; a read error may be behind it. The chain couples TRBV18 to TRBJ2-7; D call uncertain. CDR3 length equals 11 residues. Germline values: CDR1 KGHSH, CDR2 LQKENI. CDR3 nucleotides: TGTGCCAGCTCCCCACCTAACGAGCAGTACTTC. Translating gives CASSPPNEQYF.

In its sample, this clone was seen once. The chain is built from TRBV7-8 and TRBJ2-1, with D perhaps TRBD2 (6 bases). Between the trimmed V and J ends, which lost 4 bases and 3 bases, there was a span of 13 bases. Germline V lookup: CDR1 SGHVS, CDR2 FQNEAQ. CDR3 length: 15 residues. CDR3 in amino acids: CASSSRLGIYNEQFF. CDR3 DNA sequence: TGTGCCAGCAGCTCTAGACTAGGTATCTACAATGAGCAGTTCTTC.